Following are 3 T cell receptor beta chains from one sample sequenced in a study of CD4 T cells in relation to SARS-CoV-2 and coronaviruses listed by TCRdb under 2021. CD4+ T cells from unexposed donors were collected before the COVID-19 pandemic (2011-2018). After about 9 days of culture, CD4+ T cells were isolated with the EasySep CD4+ T cell isolation kit. To prepare the library, the immunoSEQ multiplex PCR assay was applied. TCRdb carries this immuneACCESS record with in-frame sequences only. Its versions omit some clonotypes, under half of them owing to an unresolved V gene in the studies checked, with the rest unexplained. For this sample there are about 16,000 clones; around 77% appear just once. Of the sample, roughly a tenth falls within the top ten clones. Their specific antigens are unknown. The source material was CD4+ T cells from PBMCs, cultured in vitro. Receptor source: a human donor in good health.

This rearrangement joins TRBV10-3 to TRBJ2-1; 7 nucleotides align to TRBD2. Per the germline V gene, CDR1 is ENHRY and CDR2 is SYGVKD. J gave up 2 bases and V 11 bases, and 6 bases lay outside the gene matches. CDR3 length equals 13 residues. The CDR3 bases are TGTGCCGTACAGGCGGGGGCCTACAATGAGCAGTTCTTC. This encodes CAVQAGAYNEQFF.

The V and J genes are TRBV11-2 and TRBJ1-5, with D uncertain. CDR1 and CDR2 (germline): SGHAT, FQNNGV. Trimming removed 0 bases from V and 3 bases from J, with 9 bases in between. The CDR3 runs 15 residues. The CDR3 DNA reads TGTGCCAGCAGCTTAGATTTCTCGGTCAATCAGCCCCAGCATTTT. Its translation: CASSLDFSVNQPQHF. The full variable domain, in which reference TRBV11-2 and TRBJ1-5 provide the parts outside the CDR3, is EAGVAQSPRYKIIEKRQSVAFWCNPISGHATLYWYQQILGQGPKLLIQFQNNGVVDDSQLPKDRFSAERLKGVDSTLKIQPAKLEDSAVYLCASSLDFSVNQPQHFGDGTRLSIL.

The V call is TRBV11-2, the J call TRBJ1-1; 8 bases line up with TRBD1. The junction had 5 bases not matched to a gene; V was cut back by 5 bases and J by 3 bases. CDR3 length: 14 amino acids. Germline CDR1 and CDR2: SGHAT and FQNNGV. CDR3 sequence: CASSPQGAYTEAFF. Written as DNA, the CDR3 is TGTGCCAGCAGCCCTCAGGGGGCCTACACTGAAGCTTTCTTT.